A single sample gave rise to the 16 T cell receptor beta chains below, sequenced in a study of blood T cell repertoires in COVID-19. Using immunoSEQ multiplex PCR, the repertoire was profiled, and TCRdb retains in-frame clones only, with some absent. Counted here are fewer than 70,000 clones, approximately 88% occurring once; the ten biggest clones make up about 2.3%. Sequenced material: peripheral blood. These receptor sequences come from a human donor in a cohort sampled during active COVID-19.

J is TRBJ2-7 and V is TRBV18; TRBD1 is a possible D gene (6 bases). Germline V lookup: CDR1 KGHSH, CDR2 LQKENI. Trimming stripped 3 bases from V and 1 base from J, with 13 bases between. This CDR3 is built from 15 residues. The DNA for the CDR3 is TGTGCCAGCTCACCCCGGACAGTCGGATCCTACGAGCAGTACTTC. This sequence encodes CASSPRTVGSYEQYF.

The chain is built from TRBV7-9 and TRBJ1-6, with 8 nucleotides matching TRBD1. Germline CDR1 reads SEHNR; CDR2 reads FQNEAQ (reference sequence). This CDR3 has 16 residues. Unmatched junction bases numbered 11, after V lost 4 bases and J lost 9 bases. CDR3 bases: TGTGCCAGCAGCTCACCAAGACAGGGGTTGTCTTCACCCCTCCACTTT. Its translation is CASSSPRQGLSSPLHF. Filled out from reference TRBV7-9 and TRBJ1-6, the complete variable domain reads DTGVSQNPRHKITKRGQNVTFRCDPISEHNRLYWYRQTLGQGPEFLTYFQNEAQLEKSRLLSDRFSAERPKGSFSTLEIQRTEQGDSAMYLCASSSPRQGLSSPLHFGNGTRLTVT.

The chain couples TRBV5-5 to TRBJ1-2; D unresolved. CDR3 length: 16 amino acids. Germline V gives CDR1 SGHKS, CDR2 YYEKEE (reference sequence). Trimming took off 1 base at V and 3 bases at J, with 16 bases between the two ends. The CDR3 here is CASSLSVWQIYYGYTF. CDR3 coding DNA: TGTGCCAGCAGCTTGAGTGTGTGGCAGATCTACTATGGCTACACCTTC.

The chain couples TRBV5-5 to TRBJ1-4, with D maybe TRBD1 (5 bases). The CDR3 consists of 16 residues. CDR1 is SGHKS and CDR2 is YYEKEE in the germline V gene (reference sequence). Trimming took off 0 bases at V and 0 bases at J, with 9 bases between the two ends. The CDR3 nucleotides read TGTGCCAGCAGCTTGGGGGGACTGACAACTAATGAAAAACTGTTTTTT. Protein product: CASSLGGLTTNEKLFF.

The sample holds a few counts of this clone. The rearrangement links TRBV4-3 to TRBJ1-5; the match to TRBD1 covers 7 bases. The CDR3 contains 14 residues. Germline V gene lookup returns CDR1 LGHNA and CDR2 YSLEER. V dropped 0 bases and J dropped 8; count of bases not matched to a gene: 4. The CDR3 nucleotides are TGCGCCAGCAGCCAAGAACTCACAGGGGAGCCCCAGCATTTT. Protein: CASSQELTGEPQHF.

The CDR3 coding sequence is TGTGCCAGCAGGGGGAGTGGCAGGAACACCGGGGAGCTGTTTTTT. Encoded protein: CASRGSGRNTGELFF. The gene calls are TRBV7-8 and TRBJ2-2; a possible D gene is TRBD2 (5 bases). The CDR3 consists of 15 residues. Germline V CDR1 and CDR2: SGHVS, FQNEAQ. The V and J ends lost 6 bases and 1 base respectively, with 12 bases between them.

The V gene is TRBV9, the J gene TRBJ1-1; D is perhaps TRBD1 (6 bases). Looked up from germline, CDR1 is SGDLS and CDR2 is YYNGEE. The CDR3 is made up of 16 amino acids. V was clipped by 4 bases and J by 2 bases, with 18 bases between them. DNA of the CDR3: TGTGCCAGCAGCCCCGGGGCCCAGGGGCGAAACACTGAAGCTTTCTTT. Its protein is CASSPGAQGRNTEAFF.

This chain joins TRBV2 and TRBJ1-2; 8 nucleotides align to TRBD1. CDR1 SNHLY and CDR2 FYNNEI come from the germline V gene. The V and J ends lost 8 bases and 10 bases, in that order; junction bases with no gene match: 15. The CDR3 runs 14 residues. This CDR3 is CASPKDRVSITYTF. CDR3 bases: TGTGCCAGCCCCAAGGACAGGGTGTCCATAACCTACACCTTC.

The J gene is TRBJ1-1, the V gene TRBV5-1; D may be TRBD1 (6 bases). V gave up 1 base and J gave up 0 bases, with 10 bases separating them. The CDR3 contains 15 residues. Germline values: CDR1 SGHRS, CDR2 YFSETQ. Written as DNA, the CDR3 is TGCGCCAGCAGCTTGCAGGGGTCAATGAACACTGAAGCTTTCTTT. Its protein is CASSLQGSMNTEAFF.

The J gene is TRBJ2-1, the V gene TRBV11-2, with 9 nucleotides matching TRBD2. This CDR3 is built from 16 residues. Germline CDR1 SGHAT, CDR2 FQNNGV. The V and J ends lost 5 bases and 9 bases, in that order; junction bases with no gene match: 14. This CDR3 reads CASSLHGGGRGIEQFF. CDR3 DNA sequence: TGTGCCAGCAGCCTACATGGGGGCGGGAGGGGTATTGAGCAGTTCTTC.

The chain has TRBV30 and TRBJ2-1; D perhaps matches TRBD1 (6 bases). The CDR3 is 14 amino acids. Looked up from germline, CDR1 is GTSNPN and CDR2 is SVGIG (reference sequence). Deletions cut 1 base from V and 9 bases from J, with 16 bases between. The CDR3 loop is CAWSGEDSNGEQFF. Written as DNA, the CDR3 is TGTGCCTGGAGTGGAGAGGACAGTAACGGTGAGCAGTTCTTC.

V and J are TRBV14 and TRBJ2-1; D unresolved. Germline CDR1 is SGHDN and CDR2 is FVKESK. CDR3 size: 13 residues. Trimming left V 8 bases short and J 3 bases short, with 11 bases between. The CDR3 coding sequence is TGTGCCAGCGGAGTGAATATCTACAATGAGCAGTTCTTC. Protein sequence: CASGVNIYNEQFF.

The gene calls are TRBV2 and TRBJ2-1; 9 bases match TRBD2. This CDR3 spans 15 amino acids. CDR1 and CDR2 (germline): SNHLY, FYNNEI. V trimming: 2 bases; J trimming: 4 bases; junction bases outside the gene matches: 3. CDR3 residues: CASSEWSGGYNEQFF. For the CDR3, the DNA is TGTGCCAGCAGTGAATGGAGCGGGGGGTACAATGAGCAGTTCTTC.

The rearrangement uses TRBV19 and TRBJ1-6; D might be TRBD1 (6 bases). Germline V lookup: CDR1 LNHDA, CDR2 SQIVND (reference sequence). V was cut by 3 bases and J by 0 bases, with 15 bases left in between. The CDR3 length is 18 residues. CDR3 sequence: CASSIPPGGDSYNSPLHF. The CDR3 DNA follows: TGTGCCAGTAGTATCCCTCCTGGGGGCGACTCCTATAATTCACCCCTCCACTTT.

This chain connects TRBV11-2 to TRBJ2-6; TRBD2 agrees at 7 bases. After removal of 4 bases from V and 1 base from J, the junction contained 10 bases not matched to a gene. This CDR3 is 18 amino acids long. Germline CDR1 reads SGHAT; CDR2 reads FQNNGV. CDR3 protein: CASSSAVGGSSGANVLTF. The CDR3 region has the DNA TGTGCCAGCAGCTCCGCCGTGGGGGGGTCATCTGGGGCCAACGTCCTGACTTTC. The full variable domain, completed using reference TRBV11-2 and TRBJ2-6, is EAGVAQSPRYKIIEKRQSVAFWCNPISGHATLYWYQQILGQGPKLLIQFQNNGVVDDSQLPKDRFSAERLKGVDSTLKIQPAKLEDSAVYLCASSSAVGGSSGANVLTFGAGSRLTVL.

The chain employs TRBV27 and TRBJ2-7, with D tentatively TRBD1 (5 bases). Trimming stripped 1 base from V and 3 bases from J, with 13 bases between. CDR1 is MNHEY, CDR2 SMNVEV, per germline (reference sequence). The CDR3 consists of 15 residues. The CDR3 here is CASSLYPQGIYEQYF. CDR3 nucleotides: TGTGCCAGCAGTTTATATCCGCAGGGTATCTACGAGCAGTACTTC.